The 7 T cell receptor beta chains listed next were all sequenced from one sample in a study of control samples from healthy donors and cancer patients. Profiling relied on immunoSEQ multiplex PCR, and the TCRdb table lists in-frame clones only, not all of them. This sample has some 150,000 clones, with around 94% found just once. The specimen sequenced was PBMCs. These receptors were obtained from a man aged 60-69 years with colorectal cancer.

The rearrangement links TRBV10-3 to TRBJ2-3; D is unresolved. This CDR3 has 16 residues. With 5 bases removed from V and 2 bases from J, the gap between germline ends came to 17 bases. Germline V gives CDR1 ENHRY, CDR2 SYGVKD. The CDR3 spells CAISPQRANYTDTQYF. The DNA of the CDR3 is TGTGCCATCAGTCCCCAAAGGGCCAACTACACAGATACGCAGTATTTT.

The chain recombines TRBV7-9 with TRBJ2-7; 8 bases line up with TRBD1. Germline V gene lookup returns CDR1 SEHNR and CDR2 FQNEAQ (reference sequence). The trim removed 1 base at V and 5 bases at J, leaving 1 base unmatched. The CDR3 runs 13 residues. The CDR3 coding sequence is TGTGCCAGCAGCTTAGTACAGGGGGACGAGCAGTACTTC. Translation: CASSLVQGDEQYF. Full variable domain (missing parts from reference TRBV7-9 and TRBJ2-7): DTGVSQNPRHKITKRGQNVTFRCDPISEHNRLYWYRQTLGQGPEFLTYFQNEAQLEKSRLLSDRFSAERPKGSFSTLEIQRTEQGDSAMYLCASSLVQGDEQYFGPGTRLTVT.

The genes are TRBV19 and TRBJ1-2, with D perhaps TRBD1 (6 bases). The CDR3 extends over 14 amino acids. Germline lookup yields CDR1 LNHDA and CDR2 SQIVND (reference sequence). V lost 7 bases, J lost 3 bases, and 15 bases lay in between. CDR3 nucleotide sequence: TGTGCCAGTAACAGGGATTATAGTGACTATGGCTACACCTTC. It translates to CASNRDYSDYGYTF.

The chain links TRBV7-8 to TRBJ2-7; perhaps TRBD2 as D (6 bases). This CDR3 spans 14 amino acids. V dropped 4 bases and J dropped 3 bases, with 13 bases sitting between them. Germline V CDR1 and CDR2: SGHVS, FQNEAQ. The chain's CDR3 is CASSSPGLHYEQYF. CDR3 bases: TGTGCCAGCAGCTCACCGGGACTCCACTACGAGCAGTACTTC. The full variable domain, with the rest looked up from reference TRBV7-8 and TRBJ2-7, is GAGVSQSPRYKVAKRGQDVALRCDPISGHVSLFWYQQALGQGPEFLTYFQNEAQLDKSGLPSDRFFAERPEGSVSTLKIQRTQQEDSAVYLCASSSPGLHYEQYFGPGTRLTVT.

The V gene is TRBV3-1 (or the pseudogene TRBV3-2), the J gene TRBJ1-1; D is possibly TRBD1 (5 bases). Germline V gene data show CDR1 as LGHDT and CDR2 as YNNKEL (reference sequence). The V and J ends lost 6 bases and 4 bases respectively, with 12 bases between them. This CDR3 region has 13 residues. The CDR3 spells CASRGRGGTEAFF. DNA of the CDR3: TGTGCCAGCAGAGGCCGGGGGGGCACTGAAGCTTTCTTT.

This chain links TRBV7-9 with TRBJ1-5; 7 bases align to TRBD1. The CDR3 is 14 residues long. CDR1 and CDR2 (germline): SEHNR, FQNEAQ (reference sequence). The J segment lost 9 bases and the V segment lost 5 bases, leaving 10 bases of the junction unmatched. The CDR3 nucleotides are TGTGCCAGCAGCCCCCAGGGGGTTGAGGGGCCCCAGCATTTT. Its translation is CASSPQGVEGPQHF.

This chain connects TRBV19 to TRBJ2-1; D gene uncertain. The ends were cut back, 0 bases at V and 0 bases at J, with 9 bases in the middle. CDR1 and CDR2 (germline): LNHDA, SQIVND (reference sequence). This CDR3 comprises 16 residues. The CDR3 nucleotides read TGTGCCAGTAGTATAGACCCGGTGAGCTCCTACAATGAGCAGTTCTTC. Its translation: CASSIDPVSSYNEQFF.